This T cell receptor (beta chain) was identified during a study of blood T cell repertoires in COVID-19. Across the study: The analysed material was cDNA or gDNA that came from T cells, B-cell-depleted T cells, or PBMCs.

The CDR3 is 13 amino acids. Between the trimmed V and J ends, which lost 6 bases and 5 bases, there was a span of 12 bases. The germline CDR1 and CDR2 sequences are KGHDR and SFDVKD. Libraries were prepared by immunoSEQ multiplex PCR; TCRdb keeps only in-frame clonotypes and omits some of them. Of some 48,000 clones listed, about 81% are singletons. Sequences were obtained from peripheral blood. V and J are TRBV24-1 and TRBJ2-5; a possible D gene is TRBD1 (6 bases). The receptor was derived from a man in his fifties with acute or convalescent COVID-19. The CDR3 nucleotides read TGTGCCACCAGTTCCGACAGGATCGAGACCCAGTACTTC. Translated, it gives CATSSDRIETQYF.